A single sample gave rise to the 17 T cell receptor beta chains below, sequenced in a study of blood T cells in healthy people across ages. Combining a sample-barcoded 5' primer with a J-beta primer mix, a second PCR ran for about 6 to 12 cycles. Each CDR3 protein is one row after TCRdb ran MiXCR on the 5' RACE reads. The sample includes more than 700,000 distinct CDR3 sequences, more than 35% seen only once; the top ten take less than 20%. Specimen: blood. Source of these receptors: an elderly man in good health.

The chain employs TRBV12-3 or TRBV12-4 and TRBJ2-5; 8 bases agree with TRBD2. The CDR3 consists of 17 residues. Unmatched junction bases numbered 16, after V lost 7 bases and J lost 3 bases. Here the CDR3 DNA reads TGTGCCAGCACCAATTATGGGGCGGGAGGCGACGAAGAGACCCAGTACTTC. This gives the protein CASTNYGAGGDEETQYF.

The sample holds a few counts of this clonotype. The chain is built from TRBV21-1 and TRBJ2-7. TRBV21-1 is marked as a pseudogene. This CDR3 comprises 13 residues. The CDR3 DNA sequence: TGTGCCTGCCAGCCGTCCGAAATCTACGAGCAGTACTTC. It specifies CACQPSEIYEQYF.

This clonotype was seen a few times. This sequence joins TRBV6-6 and TRBJ1-2, with 7 nucleotides matching TRBD1. V dropped 3 bases and J dropped 2; count of bases not matched to a gene: 6. Germline CDR1 MNHNY, CDR2 SVGAGI (reference sequence). The CDR3 sequence is 15 residues long. The CDR3 coding sequence is TGTGCCAGCAGTTATGAGTACAGGGGAAACTATGGCTACACCTTC. It codes for CASSYEYRGNYGYTF.

This chain joins TRBV10-3 and TRBJ2-7, with TRBD1 as a possible D gene (6 bases). This CDR3 region has 15 residues. Germline CDR1 ENHRY, CDR2 SYGVKD. V was cut by 6 bases and J by 0 bases, with 15 bases left in between. The CDR3 region is CAISQTGTSSYEQYF. In DNA form, the CDR3 reads TGTGCCATCAGCCAAACAGGGACCAGCTCCTACGAGCAGTACTTC.

Remarks on this clonotype: One end of the junction varies from germline; a read error may be responsible. This chain connects TRBV7-9 to TRBJ2-5; TRBD1 agrees at 7 bases. Germline-derived CDR1 and CDR2 are SEHNR and FQNEAQ (reference sequence). This CDR3 has 16 residues. Here the CDR3 reads CVSSLGSGTAEETQYF. The CDR3 DNA follows: TGTGTCAGCAGCTTAGGATCCGGGACAGCAGAAGAGACCCAGTACTTC.

This clonotype was seen only a few times. This chain links TRBV6-5 with TRBJ1-1; possible D gene TRBD1, 6 bases. Deletions cut 2 bases from V and 2 bases from J, with 12 bases between. Germline V CDR1 and CDR2: MNHEY, SVGAGI. The CDR3 is made up of 15 amino acids. CDR3 sequence (DNA): TGTGCCAGCAGTTACACCCGGACAGCAAACACTGAAGCTTTCTTT. Encoded protein: CASSYTRTANTEAFF.

Details on this clonotype: This may arise from a read error, as a much more abundant clone is one base away. The rearrangement links TRBV13 to TRBJ2-7; 8 positions match TRBD1. The germline gives CDR1 PRHDT, CDR2 FYEKMQ (reference sequence). The CDR3 is 14 amino acids. The CDR3 coding sequence is TGTACCAGCAGCTTAGTAGGACAGGGCTACGAGCAGTACTTC. Protein: CTSSLVGQGYEQYF. The full variable domain, in which reference TRBV13 and TRBJ2-7 provide the parts outside the CDR3, is AAGVIQSPRHLIKEKRETATLKCYPIPRHDTVYWYQQGPGQDPQFLISFYEKMQSDKGSIPDRFSAQQFSDYHSELNMSSLELGDSALYFCTSSLVGQGYEQYFGPGTRLTVT.

This clonotype was counted between two and nine times. The CDR3 region has the DNA TGTGCCAGCAGCTTAAGGGGCGGGACCTCCTACGAGCAGTACTTC. The encoded protein is CASSLRGGTSYEQYF. The chain employs TRBV7-6 and TRBJ2-7; weak D call: TRBD2 (6 bases). Per germline, CDR1 SGHVS and CDR2 FNYEAQ. Trimming removed 2 bases from V and 0 bases from J, with 11 bases in between. The CDR3 extends over 15 amino acids.

V usage is TRBV28 and J usage is TRBJ2-7; TRBD1 is a possible D gene (5 bases). Germline V gene data show CDR1 as MDHEN and CDR2 as SYDVKM. V shed 6 bases and J shed 2 bases, with 14 bases lying between them. The CDR3 is 14 residues long. The CDR3 region is CASSPFDSTYEQYF. The DNA of the CDR3 is TGTGCCAGCAGCCCTTTTGACAGTACCTACGAGCAGTACTTC.

V and J are TRBV24-1 and TRBJ2-1; D possibly corresponds to TRBD2 (5 bases). The CDR3 length is 12 residues. Germline loops: CDR1 KGHDR, CDR2 SFDVKD. V was pared by 7 bases and J by 7 bases, with 10 bases between. This CDR3 is CATRGSGNEQFF. CDR3 nucleotides: TGTGCCACCAGAGGGTCGGGGAATGAGCAGTTCTTC.

This clonotype was counted at least ten times. CDR3 region: CASSLLAQNEQFF. The CDR3 DNA is TGTGCCAGCAGTTTGTTAGCCCAGAATGAGCAGTTCTTC. This chain links TRBV28 with TRBJ2-1; no clear D. Germline-derived CDR1 and CDR2 are MDHEN and SYDVKM. V lost 3 bases and J 7 bases, leaving 10 bases between the germline ends. The CDR3 loop spans 13 amino acids.

This clonotype has just a few counts. The chain carries TRBV11-3 and TRBJ2-5; 9 bases match TRBD1. The CDR3 contains 14 residues. Germline V lookup: CDR1 SGHNT, CDR2 YENEEA. After removal of 0 bases from V and 4 bases from J, the junction contained 0 bases not matched to a gene. CDR3: CASSLEDRGETQYF. The CDR3 coding sequence is TGTGCCAGCAGCTTAGAGGACAGGGGAGAGACCCAGTACTTC.

The chain uses TRBV3-1 and TRBJ2-1; D possibly matches TRBD1 or TRBD2 (5 bases each). V was shortened by 3 bases and J by 3 bases, with 18 bases between the two germline ends. This CDR3 region has 17 residues. CDR1 is LGHDT, CDR2 YNNKEL, per germline (reference sequence). CDR3 residues: CASSHKWGRAGYNEQFF. The CDR3 nucleotides read TGTGCCAGCAGCCATAAATGGGGACGAGCCGGCTACAATGAGCAGTTCTTC.

The chain couples TRBV29-1 to TRBJ2-3; TRBD1 matches at 10 bases. The CDR3 totals 12 residues. J lost 5 bases, V lost 7 bases, and 3 bases had no gene match. Germline V gene data show CDR1 as SQVTM and CDR2 as ANQGSEA. In DNA form, the CDR3 reads TGCAGCGGGGGACAGGGGTTAGATACGCAGTATTTT. Residues: CSGGQGLDTQYF.

The V gene is TRBV10-3, the J gene TRBJ2-3; 9 bases are shared with TRBD2. Germline CDR1 is ENHRY and CDR2 is SYGVKD. The CDR3 has 15 amino acids. Trimming removed 4 bases from V and 4 bases from J; junction bases left unmatched: 6. This CDR3 reads CAISGEREVADTQYF. The CDR3 region has the DNA TGTGCCATCAGTGGGGAGCGGGAGGTCGCAGATACGCAGTATTTT.

The chain recombines TRBV20-1 with TRBJ1-4, with 12 nucleotides matching TRBD1. The CDR3 is 16 amino acids. Germline CDR1 and CDR2: DFQATT and SNEGSKA (reference sequence). The ends lost 0 bases at V and 8 bases at J; junction bases unmatched: 7. CDR3 in amino acids: CSARDLWDRGHEKLFF. The CDR3 DNA follows: TGCAGTGCTAGAGATTTGTGGGACAGGGGGCACGAAAAACTGTTTTTT.

The chain recombines TRBV5-1 with TRBJ2-1, with D hard to call. The CDR3 length is 16 residues. Per germline, CDR1 SGHRS and CDR2 YFSETQ. V gave up 1 base and J gave up 2 bases, with 13 bases separating them. The CDR3 here is CASSLQSQTPYNEQFF. The CDR3 DNA is TGCGCCAGCAGCTTGCAGAGCCAAACGCCCTACAATGAGCAGTTCTTC. Together with reference TRBV5-1 and TRBJ2-1, the CDR3 gives the full variable domain: KAGVTQTPRYLIKTRGQQVTLSCSPISGHRSVSWYQQTPGQGLQFLFEYFSETQRNKGNFPGRFSGRQFSNSRSEMNVSTLELGDSALYLCASSLQSQTPYNEQFFGPGTRLTVL.